This paragraph reports one T cell receptor beta chain. This specimen comes from a study of blood T cell repertoires in COVID-19. The V gene lost 5 bases and the J gene lost 4 bases, with 20 bases spanning the gap. The length of the CDR3 is 16 residues. Germline values: CDR1 MNHEY, CDR2 SMNVEV (reference sequence). Generated by immunoSEQ multiplex PCR, the TCRdb table keeps only in-frame clones and is missing some. Here the sample spans around 150,000 clones, 75% to 80% being singletons. Material: PBMCs or T cells enriched from blood (not recorded which). The receptor was derived from a woman aged 50 to 60 who had recovered from COVID-19. This chain connects TRBV27 to TRBJ2-5; D might be TRBD1 (6 bases). CDR3 in amino acids: CASSPFPGTLGETQYF. CDR3 bases: TGTGCCAGCAGTCCCTTTCCCGGGACATTGGGAGAGACCCAGTACTTC.